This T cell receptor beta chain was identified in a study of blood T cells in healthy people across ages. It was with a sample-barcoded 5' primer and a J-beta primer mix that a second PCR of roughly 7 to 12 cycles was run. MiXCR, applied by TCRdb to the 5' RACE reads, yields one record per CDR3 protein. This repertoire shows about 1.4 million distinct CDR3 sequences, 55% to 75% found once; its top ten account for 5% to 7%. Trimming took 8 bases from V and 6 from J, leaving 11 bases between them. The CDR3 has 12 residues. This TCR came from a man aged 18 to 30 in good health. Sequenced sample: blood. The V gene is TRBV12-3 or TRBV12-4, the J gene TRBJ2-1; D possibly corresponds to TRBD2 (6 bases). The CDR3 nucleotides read TGTGCCAGCGCTAACGGGGGCAATGAGCAGTTCTTC. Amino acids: CASANGGNEQFF.